Listed below are T cell receptor beta chains from one sample, sequenced in a study of beta chain features in type 1 diabetes. Libraries were prepared by immunoSEQ multiplex PCR; TCRdb keeps only in-frame clonotypes and omits some of them. This table holds about 280,000 clones, 15% found once. The sequencing sample was made of naive CD4+ T cells from blood. These receptors were taken from a man between 18 and 29 years old with type 1 diabetes. The CDR3 runs from the conserved cysteine through the conserved F or W. The D gene is left open where the match is weak. Clone size is stated in some rows and not others, as once, few, many or a class when expanded.

clone_size j_call d_call v_call cdr3_length cdr3_nt cdr3_aa
few TRBJ2-7 TRBD2 TRBV7-2 14 TGTGCCAGCAGCTTAACTAGCGGGGGCTACGAGCAGTACTTC CASSLTSGGYEQYF
few TRBJ2-5 - TRBV19 14 TGTGCCAGTAGTATGGTCCTGGGGGCAGAGACCCAGTACTTC CASSMVLGAETQYF
few TRBJ2-5 - TRBV18 17 TGTGCCAGCTCACCACTAACGGGAAGAACCGGACAAGAGACCCAGTACTTC CASSPLTGRTGQETQYF
few TRBJ1-2 - TRBV6-5 13 TGTGCCAGCAGTTACCCGGGATCGGGGGGCTACACCTTC CASSYPGSGGYTF
- TRBJ1-2 TRBD1 TRBV14 18 TGTGCCAGCAGCCTCGGGCCGGGACAGGGGCGACGTAACTATGGCTACACCTTC CASSLGPGQGRRNYGYTF
- TRBJ2-4 - TRBV2 15 TGTGCCAGCAAAGACGGGGTACTAGCCAAAAACATTCAGTACTTC CASKDGVLAKNIQYF
- TRBJ1-6 TRBD1 TRBV18 16 TGTGCCAGCTCACCACTCGGGACAGGGGCGAATTCACCCCTCCACTTT CASSPLGTGANSPLHF
few TRBJ2-1 TRBD1 TRBV5-1 15 TGCGCCAGCAGCTTGATCGGACAGGACTACAATGAGCAGTTCTTC CASSLIGQDYNEQFF
- TRBJ2-3 - TRBV7-2 14 TGTGCCAGCAGCCGGCAGGGCTTCGTGGATACGCAGTATTTT CASSRQGFVDTQYF
few TRBJ2-2 TRBD2 TRBV7-2 15 TGTGCCAGCAGGACCGGGACTAGGGCGATCGGGGAGCTGTTTTTT CASRTGTRAIGELFF
once TRBJ2-3 TRBD2 TRBV5-1 14 TGCGCCAGCGCGACGGGGGGACGCACAGATACGCAGTATTTT CASATGGRTDTQYF
- TRBJ1-5 - TRBV19 14 TGTGCCAGTAGTATCGCAGGGAGGGGACAGCCCCAGCATTTT CASSIAGRGQPQHF
few TRBJ2-4 - TRBV7-9 14 TGTGCCAGCAGCCTCCGGGACTTAACGAACATTCAGTACTTC CASSLRDLTNIQYF
- TRBJ2-1 - TRBV2 11 TGTGCCAGCACTGGAAGGGACAAGGAGTTCTTC CASTGRDKEFF
- TRBJ2-5 - TRBV15 14 TGTGCCACCAGCCCCCAAGGACACAAAGAGACCCAGTACTTC CATSPQGHKETQYF
- TRBJ2-5 TRBD1 TRBV5-1 15 TGCGCCAGCAGCATCGACAGGGGGGTACAAGAGACCCAGTACTTC CASSIDRGVQETQYF
few TRBJ2-1 TRBD2 TRBV19 14 TGTGCCAGTTCGGACGGGGGGTCCTACAATGAGCAGTTCTTC CASSDGGSYNEQFF